This is a list of T cell receptor beta chains from one sample in a study of blood T cell repertoires in COVID-19. Libraries were prepared by immunoSEQ multiplex PCR; TCRdb keeps only in-frame clonotypes and omits some of them. The sample has over 250,000 clones; about nine tenths are singletons. The source material was PBMCs or T cells enriched from blood (not recorded which). These receptors originate from a man between 60 and 70 years old who had recovered from COVID-19. Each CDR3 is given with its conserved first and last residue. D genes are given only for firm matches. The listing skips clone size in some rows; elsewhere it reads once, few, many or a size class.

size	D	V	J	CDR3	DNA
.	.	TRBV9	TRBJ2-2	CASSVDSGTNTGELFF	TGTGCCAGCAGCGTAGACTCAGGAACGAACACCGGGGAGCTGTTTTTT
.	.	TRBV10-3	TRBJ2-3	CAISESGTTTSTDTQYF	TGTGCCATCAGTGAGTCGGGGACAACTACTAGCACAGATACGCAGTATTTT
.	.	TRBV19	TRBJ1-5	CASSPSPRLRQPQHF	TGTGCCAGTAGTCCGTCCCCCAGGCTCCGGCAGCCCCAGCATTTT
.	.	TRBV3-1/TRBV3-2	TRBJ2-3	CASSGMGLRVRTDTQYF	TGTGCCAGCAGCGGGATGGGGTTGCGGGTGCGCACAGATACGCAGTATTTT
.	TRBD1	TRBV29-1	TRBJ1-5	CSVSLGTGVLPQHF	TGCAGCGTTTCTTTGGGGACAGGGGTCTTACCCCAGCATTTT
.	.	TRBV6-6	TRBJ1-2	CASSSGRAGEGYTF	TGTGCCAGCAGTTCTGGGAGGGCTGGTGAAGGCTACACCTTC
few	TRBD2	TRBV27	TRBJ2-1	CASSLLRGGMNEQFF	TGTGCCAGCAGTCTCCTGCGGGGGGGAATGAATGAGCAGTTCTTC
.	.	TRBV12-3/TRBV12-4	TRBJ2-5	CASSEAQQETQYF	TGTGCCAGCAGCGAGGCACAACAAGAGACCCAGTACTTC
.	TRBD1	TRBV2	TRBJ1-4	CASRQGAVNEKLFF	TGTGCCAGCAGGCAGGGGGCAGTTAATGAAAAACTGTTTTTT
.	TRBD1	TRBV18	TRBJ1-3	CASSPQGAGNTIYF	TGTGCCAGCTCGCCACAGGGGGCTGGAAACACCATATATTTT
.	TRBD1	TRBV27	TRBJ2-5	CASSSTGQTPSTQYF	TGTGCCAGCAGTTCGACGGGACAGACCCCATCTACCCAGTACTTC
.	.	TRBV11-2	TRBJ1-1	CASSLLRYDTEAFF	TGTGCCAGCAGCTTACTGCGGTACGACACTGAAGCTTTCTTT
.	.	TRBV12-5	TRBJ1-4	CASGAERGQNEKLFF	TGTGCTAGTGGCGCGGAGCGGGGCCAGAATGAAAAACTGTTTTTT
.	.	TRBV4-1	TRBJ2-3	CASSQYAGRGSTDTQYF	TGCGCCAGCAGCCAATACGCAGGGCGTGGTAGCACAGATACGCAGTATTTT
few	.	TRBV7-2	TRBJ1-4	CASSVDYLEKLFF	TGTGCCAGCAGCGTAGATTATCTGGAAAAACTGTTTTTT
.	.	TRBV4-1	TRBJ1-5	CASSLRGVGNQPQHF	TGCGCCAGCAGCCTTAGAGGAGTAGGCAATCAGCCCCAGCATTTT
.	.	TRBV6-1	TRBJ1-2	CASSEPSYGYTF	TGTGCCAGCAGTGAACCTTCTTATGGCTACACCTTC
.	.	TRBV6-4	TRBJ1-2	CASSQGQKGGYTF	TGTGCCAGCAGTCAGGGGCAGAAAGGTGGCTACACCTTC
.	TRBD1	TRBV18	TRBJ2-2	CASSPQQGYTGELFF	TGTGCCAGCTCACCACAACAGGGGTACACCGGGGAGCTGTTTTTT
.	.	TRBV14	TRBJ1-3	CASSQDLLRSSGNTIYF	TGTGCCAGCAGCCAAGACCTACTGAGAAGCTCTGGAAACACCATATATTTT
.	TRBD1	TRBV7-7	TRBJ1-1	CVSGGTGLNTEAFF	TGTGTTAGCGGCGGGACAGGTCTTAACACTGAAGCTTTCTTT
.	TRBD1	TRBV3-1/TRBV3-2	TRBJ2-7	CASSRQGFEQYF	TGTGCCAGCAGCAGACAGGGATTCGAGCAGTACTTC
once	TRBD2	TRBV7-8	TRBJ2-1	CASSPASGGHNEQFF	TGTGCCAGCAGCCCAGCTTCGGGGGGACACAATGAGCAGTTCTTC
.	.	TRBV20-1	TRBJ1-1	CSASRGRPNTEAFF	TGCAGTGCTAGTAGGGGCAGGCCGAACACTGAAGCTTTCTTT
.	.	TRBV30	TRBJ1-4	CAWSHQGEKLFF	TGTGCCTGGAGTCATCAGGGGGAAAAACTGTTTTTT
.	.	TRBV29-1	TRBJ2-5	CSVEGLNPQETQYF	TGCAGCGTTGAAGGGCTGAACCCACAAGAGACCCAGTACTTC
.	.	TRBV5-5	TRBJ1-1	CASSLGVTATEAFF	TGTGCCAGCAGCTTGGGCGTAACTGCCACTGAAGCTTTCTTT
.	TRBD2	TRBV18	TRBJ2-1	CASSPKLAGYNEQFF	TGTGCCAGCTCACCAAAACTAGCGGGGTACAATGAGCAGTTCTTC
.	.	TRBV21-1	TRBJ1-6	CASSRWDSSYNSPLHF	TGTGCCAGCAGCAGATGGGACAGCTCCTATAATTCACCCCTCCACTTT
.	.	TRBV11-2	TRBJ2-1	CASSLLIDEQFF	TGTGCCAGCAGCTTATTAATCGATGAGCAGTTCTTC
.	TRBD2	TRBV3-1/TRBV3-2	TRBJ2-1	CATKTSGEYNEQFF	TGTGCCACCAAGACTAGCGGAGAGTACAATGAGCAGTTCTTC
once	.	TRBV29-1	TRBJ1-2	CSVSNYGYTF	TGCAGCGTCTCTAACTATGGCTACACCTTC
.	.	TRBV5-4	TRBJ2-5	CASSLGAGLQETQYF	TGTGCCAGCAGCTTGGGGGCAGGTCTCCAAGAGACCCAGTACTTC
.	.	TRBV10-3	TRBJ2-7	CAISVQGGEQYF	TGTGCCATCAGTGTCCAAGGCGGCGAGCAGTACTTC
.	TRBD2	TRBV4-3	TRBJ2-3	CASSLRPASGGGDTQYF	TGCGCCAGCAGCCTTCGTCCGGCAAGCGGGGGGGGAGATACGCAGTATTTT
.	TRBD1	TRBV6-5	TRBJ1-2	CASRTGFSLNYGYTF	TGTGCCAGCAGGACAGGGTTCTCGTTAAACTATGGCTACACCTTC
.	TRBD2	TRBV9	TRBJ2-7	CASSRGGYEQYF	TGTGCCAGTTCGCGGGGAGGGTACGAGCAGTACTTC
.	.	TRBV15	TRBJ1-5	CATSRASGGGQPQHF	TGTGCCACCAGCAGAGCATCCGGGGGTGGTCAGCCCCAGCATTTT
.	.	TRBV4-1	TRBJ2-7	CASSQAWGVTYEQYF	TGCGCCAGCAGCCAAGCGTGGGGGGTCACCTACGAGCAGTACTTC
.	.	TRBV11-3	TRBJ2-5	CASSLGDTLKETQYF	TGTGCCAGCAGCTTAGGCGACACGCTGAAAGAGACCCAGTACTTC
.	.	TRBV30	TRBJ2-1	CAWGTGFFQSNEQFF	TGTGCCTGGGGAACAGGGTTCTTCCAATCCAATGAGCAGTTCTTC